These 13 T cell receptor beta chains were all obtained from the same sample, sequenced in a study of T cell responses to AZD1222 COVID-19 vaccine. Profiling relied on immunoSEQ multiplex PCR, and the TCRdb table lists in-frame clones only, not all of them. The table shows fewer than 250,000 clones, with 85% to 95% occurring only once. Sequencing was performed on peripheral blood, taken on day 0 of AZD1222 vaccination. Receptors originate from an adult in good health.

This clone has more than one count but fewer than ten. The gene calls are TRBV12-5 and TRBJ2-1; D is unclear. The CDR3 has 15 residues. V was trimmed by 5 bases and J by 4 bases, leaving 15 bases between them. CDR1 and CDR2 (germline): LGHNT, FRNRAP. Here the CDR3 DNA reads TGTGCTAGTGGTCTATTGGGCCTAACTTACAATGAGCAGTTCTTC. It translates to CASGLLGLTYNEQFF. Together with reference TRBV12-5 and TRBJ2-1, the CDR3 gives the full variable domain: DARVTQTPRHKVTEMGQEVTMRCQPILGHNTVFWYRQTMMQGLELLAYFRNRAPLDDSGMPKDRFSAEMPDATLATLKIQPSEPRDSAVYFCASGLLGLTYNEQFFGPGTRLTVL.

The chain joins TRBV2 to TRBJ2-7; no definite D call. Germline lookup yields CDR1 SNHLY and CDR2 FYNNEI. The CDR3 is 13 residues long. V lost 6 bases and J lost 2, with 11 bases in between. CDR3 nucleotide sequence: TGTGCCAGCAGAATAGGTCCCGCCTACGAGCAGTACTTC. The encoded protein is CASRIGPAYEQYF. The complete variable domain, with remaining parts taken from reference TRBV2 and TRBJ2-7, reads EPEVTQTPSHQVTQMGQEVILRCVPISNHLYFYWYRQILGQKVEFLVSFYNNEISEKSEIFDDQFSVERPDGSNFTLKIRSTKLEDSAMYFCASRIGPAYEQYFGPGTRLTVT.

The V gene is TRBV6-2 or TRBV6-3, the J gene TRBJ1-5; D is undetermined. The V end lost 6 bases, the J end lost 13 bases, and 13 bases lay between the germline ends. The CDR3 covers 11 residues. In germline, CDR1 is MNHEY, CDR2 SVGEGT. CDR3 DNA: TGTGCCAGCAGCGATGGGCCAATACAGCATTTT. This translates into CASSDGPIQHF.

The CDR3 loop reads CASSLIGGPYEQYF. The CDR3 DNA reads as TGTGCCAGCAGTTTAATAGGGGGTCCCTACGAGCAGTACTTC. The genes are TRBV28 and TRBJ2-7, with a tentative D call TRBD1 (6 bases). Germline assignment: CDR1 MDHEN and CDR2 SYDVKM. There are 14 residues in the CDR3. Trimming cost V 2 bases and J 2 bases, with 10 bases left between them. Drawing the rest from reference TRBV28 and TRBJ2-7, the complete variable domain is DVKVTQSSRYLVKRTGEKVFLECVQDMDHENMFWYRQDPGLGLRLIYFSYDVKMKEKGDIPEGYSVSREKKERFSLILESASTNQTSMYLCASSLIGGPYEQYFGPGTRLTVT.

The rearrangement joins TRBV7-2 to TRBJ1-2; TRBD1 agrees at 7 bases. The V and J ends lost 1 base and 8 bases, in that order; junction bases with no gene match: 10. Per the germline V gene, CDR1 is SGHTA and CDR2 is FQGNSA. The CDR3 extends over 15 amino acids. The CDR3 here is CASSLDWTGRHGYTF. In nucleotides, the CDR3 is TGTGCCAGCAGCTTAGATTGGACAGGACGACACGGCTACACCTTC.

The chain carries TRBV2 and TRBJ2-6, with D perhaps matching TRBD1 (5 bases). The CDR3 has 17 residues. Trimming cost V 9 bases and J 0 bases, with 18 bases left between them. Germline-derived CDR1 and CDR2 are SNHLY and FYNNEI. The DNA of the CDR3 is TGTGCCAGATTGAACTTACACAGGCCCTCTGGGGCCAACGTCCTGACTTTC. Translated, it gives CARLNLHRPSGANVLTF.

The chain couples TRBV12-3 or TRBV12-4 to TRBJ2-3; no definite D call. Trimming pared 7 bases from V and 2 bases from J, leaving 10 bases between. The CDR3 is 13 residues long. In DNA, the CDR3 is TGTGCCAGCACAGGCCAACTCACAGATACGCAGTATTTT. This gives the protein CASTGQLTDTQYF.

The gene calls are TRBV7-2 and TRBJ2-3; possible D gene TRBD1, 6 bases. The CDR3 is made up of 15 amino acids. CDR1 and CDR2 (germline): SGHTA, FQGNSA. The V end lost 4 bases, the J end lost 0 bases, and 11 bases lay between the germline ends. The CDR3 region is CASSSDRPSTDTQYF. CDR3 nucleotides: TGTGCCAGCAGCTCAGACAGGCCTAGCACAGATACGCAGTATTTT. The entire variable domain, with the rest obtained from reference TRBV7-2 and TRBJ2-3, is as follows: GAGVSQSPSNKVTEKGKDVELRCDPISGHTALYWYRQSLGQGLEFLIYFQGNSAPDKSGLPSDRFSAERTGGSVSTLTIQRTQQEDSAVYLCASSSDRPSTDTQYFGPGTRLTVL.

The V gene is TRBV15, the J gene TRBJ1-5; maybe TRBD1 (5 bases). The germline CDR1 and CDR2 sequences are LNHNV and YYDKDF (reference sequence). This CDR3 spans 15 amino acids. Trimming removed 1 base at V and 3 bases at J, with 10 bases between. The CDR3 DNA sequence: TGTGCCACCAGCAGAGCGCAGGGCTACAATCAGCCCCAGCATTTT. It encodes CATSRAQGYNQPQHF. Full variable domain (rest looked up from reference TRBV15 and TRBJ1-5): DAMVIQNPRYQVTQFGKPVTLSCSQTLNHNVMYWYQQKSSQAPKLLFHYYDKDFNNEADTPDNFQSRRPNTSFCFLDIRSPGLGDTAMYLCATSRAQGYNQPQHFGDGTRLSIL.

This chain joins TRBV10-3 and TRBJ2-5; no definite D call. The V gene lost 7 bases and the J gene lost 2 bases, with 11 bases spanning the gap. There are 13 residues in the CDR3. The V gene's germline CDR1 is ENHRY and CDR2 SYGVKD. CDR3 residues: CAITAEQQETQYF. CDR3 in DNA: TGTGCCATCACGGCGGAGCAACAAGAGACCCAGTACTTC.

The CDR3: CASSASQGAASHEQFF. For the CDR3, the DNA is TGTGCCAGCAGTGCCTCCCAGGGGGCTGCTAGCCATGAGCAGTTCTTC. The V and J genes are TRBV6-4 and TRBJ2-1; 8 nucleotides agree with TRBD1. Germline V gene data show CDR1 as MRHNA and CDR2 as SNTAGT. J lost 8 bases, V lost 4 bases, and 13 bases had no gene match. CDR3 size: 16 residues.

The chain recombines TRBV7-9 with TRBJ1-4; 11 bases are a match to TRBD1. After removal of 4 bases from V and 2 bases from J, the junction contained 6 bases not matched to a gene. The CDR3 is made up of 17 amino acids. Germline lookup yields CDR1 SEHNR and CDR2 FQNEAQ (reference sequence). CDR3 loop: CASSSWTGGSTNEKLFF. DNA of the CDR3: TGTGCCAGCAGCTCCTGGACAGGGGGCTCGACTAATGAAAAACTGTTTTTT.

The table lists this clone with a count of one. The V gene is TRBV23-1, the J gene TRBJ1-2; D ambiguous. TRBV23-1 belongs to the ORF category, with a function that is uncertain. CDR3 length: 11 residues. V lost 6 bases and J 8 bases, leaving 10 bases between the germline ends. CDR3 sequence reads: CASSHGKGYTF. The CDR3, as DNA: TGCGCCAGCAGCCATGGGAAAGGCTACACCTTC.